A selection of T cell receptor beta chains follows, all from one sample in a study of blood T cell repertoires in COVID-19. Measured with immunoSEQ multiplex PCR; TCRdb has only the in-frame clones, and not every one. The sample includes 55,000 to 80,000 clones, approximately 79% seen only once; the top ten take 15% to 20%. Material for sequencing was peripheral blood. These receptors originate from a man aged 55 to 70 with acute or convalescent COVID-19. Each CDR3 is given with its conserved first and last residue. A D gene is named only where the DNA matches it firmly. Where a row states a size, it is once, few, many or the class of an expanded clone; other rows omit it.

-,TRBJ2-7,-,TRBV6-2/TRBV6-3,TGTGCCAGCAGCTCCCGACTGGTATCCCCCGAGCAGTACTTC,CASSSRLVSPEQYF
TRBD2,TRBJ2-3,-,TRBV7-3,TGTGCCAGCAGCTTCGGGCTAGCGGGAGGCACAGATACGCAGTATTTT,CASSFGLAGGTDTQYF
-,TRBJ2-1,-,TRBV7-6,TGTGCCAGCAGCTTTGCTCGGTCCGCGTATTCCAATGAGCAGTTCTTC,CASSFARSAYSNEQFF
-,TRBJ1-1,-,TRBV10-3,TGTGCCATCAGCAGAGACAGGACCACTGAAGCTTTCTTT,CAISRDRTTEAFF
-,TRBJ2-3,-,TRBV7-9,TGTGCCAGCAGCTTAGCGCAGGGTGGGACAGATACGCAGTATTTT,CASSLAQGGTDTQYF
TRBD2,TRBJ2-3,-,TRBV2,TGTGCCAGCAGTGGGCGGACTAGCGGGAGGGCCGGGGCAGATACGCAGTATTTT,CASSGRTSGRAGADTQYF
-,TRBJ1-1,once,TRBV30,TGTGCCTGGACCCCCAGGAAGAACACTGAAGCTTTCTTT,CAWTPRKNTEAFF
TRBD2,TRBJ2-3,-,TRBV19,TGTGCCAGTAGTCTAATAGCGGGAAACACAGATACGCAGTATTTT,CASSLIAGNTDTQYF
-,TRBJ1-5,-,TRBV6-2/TRBV6-3,TGTGCCAGCAGTTACTCTGGCGGACCGGGGCAGCCCCAGCATTTT,CASSYSGGPGQPQHF
-,TRBJ1-5,-,TRBV5-6,TGTGCCAGCAGCTTTCCGGGATCCAATCAGCCCCAGCATTTT,CASSFPGSNQPQHF
-,TRBJ2-5,-,TRBV6-5,TGTGCCAGCAGTTACTCGCGGGGACAAGAGACCCAGTACTTC,CASSYSRGQETQYF
TRBD2,TRBJ2-2,-,TRBV9,TGTGCCAGCAGCGACCCCGGGACAGAAACTAGCGGGAGCGGCACCGGGGAGCTGTTTTTT,CASSDPGTETSGSGTGELFF
-,TRBJ2-1,-,TRBV10-3,TGTGCCATCAATGCCCGCGTAGACAATGAGCAGTTCTTC,CAINARVDNEQFF
TRBD1,TRBJ2-1,once,TRBV18,TGTGCCAGCTCACCTGAACAGGGGGTGATAGGTGAGCAGTTCTTC,CASSPEQGVIGEQFF
-,TRBJ1-2,-,TRBV6-5,TGTGCCAGCGGCCGGTCAGGTGGCTACACCTTC,CASGRSGGYTF
-,TRBJ2-5,-,TRBV10-2,TGCGCCAGCAGTCCGGAGACCCAGTACTTC,CASSPETQYF
-,TRBJ2-5,-,TRBV10-3,TGTGCCATCAGTGAGTCGGGCAGCTCAGAGACCCAGTACTTC,CAISESGSSETQYF
-,TRBJ2-1,-,TRBV18,TGTGCCAGCTCACGTTCGTTACAAAATGAGCAGTTCTTC,CASSRSLQNEQFF
-,TRBJ2-7,-,TRBV10-3,TGTGCCATCAGTGATCGGGGAGCCTACGAGCAGTACTTC,CAISDRGAYEQYF
-,TRBJ2-2,once,TRBV7-3,TGTGCCAGCGGGTTAGCGGCCACCGGGGAGCTGTTTTTT,CASGLAATGELFF
-,TRBJ1-2,-,TRBV5-4,TGTGCCAGCAGCTTGGACAGGGCCCGCTATGGCTACACCTTC,CASSLDRARYGYTF
TRBD2,TRBJ2-1,-,TRBV9,TGTGCCAGCAGCGGGCAGAGCGGGAGGGCCTACAATGAGCAGTTCTTC,CASSGQSGRAYNEQFF
-,TRBJ1-1,few,TRBV25-1,TGTGCCAGCAGGACAGGTGAAGCTTTCTTT,CASRTGEAFF
TRBD2,TRBJ2-1,-,TRBV11-3,TGTGCCAGCAGCAAGATTGCGGGGGGGAATGAGCAGTTCTTC,CASSKIAGGNEQFF
TRBD2,TRBJ2-7,-,TRBV20-1,TGCAGTGCTAGTTCGCCTAGCGGCAGCCAATACGAGCAGTACTTC,CSASSPSGSQYEQYF
TRBD2,TRBJ2-3,-,TRBV7-9,TGTGCCAGCAGCTTAGCAGCGGGGCGAGATACGCAGTATTTT,CASSLAAGRDTQYF
-,TRBJ2-7,-,TRBV19,TGTGCCAGTAGTATAGGCCAGGGGCCTCTCTACGAGCAGTACTTC,CASSIGQGPLYEQYF
TRBD2,TRBJ2-7,-,TRBV5-5,TGTGCCAGCACCGTAAGCGGGAGCTCCTACGAGCAGTACTTC,CASTVSGSSYEQYF
-,TRBJ2-2,-,TRBV19,TGTGCCAGTAGTCTAGGACTGACGAACACCGGGGAGCTGTTTTTT,CASSLGLTNTGELFF
-,TRBJ1-2,-,TRBV28,TGTGCCAGCACCGACAGCCCTAACTATGGCTACACCTTC,CASTDSPNYGYTF
TRBD1,TRBJ1-1,-,TRBV4-2,TGTGCCAGCAGCCCCTCCGGGACAGGGAACACTGAAGCTTTCTTT,CASSPSGTGNTEAFF
TRBD2,TRBJ2-7,-,TRBV11-2,TGTGCCAGCAGGGATTTAGGTGCTAGCGGTGTCTACGAGCAGTACTTC,CASRDLGASGVYEQYF
TRBD2,TRBJ2-7,-,TRBV2,TGTGCCACCCATACTAGCGGGGCTTACGAGCAGTACTTC,CATHTSGAYEQYF
-,TRBJ1-2,-,TRBV10-1,TGCGCCAGCAGCCGGGGACTTAACTATGGCTACACCTTC,CASSRGLNYGYTF
TRBD2,TRBJ2-5,-,TRBV7-2,TGTGCCAGCAACTTAGGACTAGCGGGAGAGACCCAGTACTTC,CASNLGLAGETQYF
TRBD2,TRBJ2-2,-,TRBV4-3,TGCGCCAGCAGCCAGGGACTAGCGGGAGTCCCCGGGGAGCTGTTTTTT,CASSQGLAGVPGELFF
-,TRBJ2-3,few,TRBV29-1,TGCAGCGTCACAGCGTCCGGAGGTTCCACAGATACGCAGTATTTT,CSVTASGGSTDTQYF
-,TRBJ1-4,-,TRBV2,TGTGCCAGCAGTGCCCGGGGGGCCGAGGAAAAACTGTTTTTT,CASSARGAEEKLFF
-,TRBJ2-7,-,TRBV19,TGTGCCAGTAGTCTCCCGGGGTCCTACGAGCAGTACTTC,CASSLPGSYEQYF
TRBD1,TRBJ2-5,few,TRBV10-1,TGCGCCAGCAGTGAGTCGCCAGGGGGCAGCCAGTACTTC,CASSESPGGSQYF
TRBD2,TRBJ2-1,few,TRBV4-1,TGCGCCAGCAGCCAAGATTCGGGACTAATGGGTGAGCAGTTCTTC,CASSQDSGLMGEQFF
-,TRBJ1-2,-,TRBV6-1,TGTGCCAGCAGTGAAGAGCACGGAGACTATGGCTACACCTTC,CASSEEHGDYGYTF
TRBD2,TRBJ2-7,-,TRBV6-5,TGTGCCAGCACCCCGAGGGGGACTAGCTCCTACGAGCAGTACTTC,CASTPRGTSSYEQYF
TRBD1,TRBJ1-1,-,TRBV5-1,TGCGCCAGCAGCTTGACAGGGGGCTTTTCTGAAGCTTTCTTT,CASSLTGGFSEAFF
TRBD1,TRBJ2-7,-,TRBV11-2,TGTGCCAGCAGCTTAGATCCGGGACAGGATCACGAGCAGTACTTC,CASSLDPGQDHEQYF
-,TRBJ1-2,once,TRBV2,TGTGCCAGTCGGCCGGGGGGCGAGTCCTATGGCTACACCTTC,CASRPGGESYGYTF
TRBD1,TRBJ1-2,-,TRBV3-1/TRBV3-2,TGTGCCAGCAGCTTCCGAGGACAGGGCCACTATGGCTACACCTTC,CASSFRGQGHYGYTF
TRBD1,TRBJ2-7,once,TRBV10-2,TGCGCCAGCAGTGAGACCCGGGACAGGGGTCAAGAGCAGTACTTC,CASSETRDRGQEQYF
-,TRBJ2-1,-,TRBV4-2,TGTGCCAGCAGCCAAGAAGGGGCAGGGAACAATGAGCAGTTCTTC,CASSQEGAGNNEQFF
TRBD2,TRBJ2-2,-,TRBV19,TGTGCCAGTAGTATGGGGAGGGGACTAGCGGGAGGCACCAACACCGGGGAGCTGTTTTTT,CASSMGRGLAGGTNTGELFF
TRBD1,TRBJ2-7,once,TRBV6-6,TGTGCCAGCAGTTCTCGACAGGGCTCCTACGAGCAGTACTTC,CASSSRQGSYEQYF
-,TRBJ1-2,-,TRBV10-3,TGTGCCATCAGTGAGTCACCAGTGACTACTAACTATGGCTACACCTTC,CAISESPVTTNYGYTF
-,TRBJ2-2,-,TRBV5-1,TGCGCCAGCAGCTTGGTGTCCAGGGAGGTCGGGGAGCTGTTTTTT,CASSLVSREVGELFF
TRBD2,TRBJ2-7,once,TRBV9,TGTGCCAGCAGCGTAGATTCGGGAGGGGGTGGCGAGCAGTACTTC,CASSVDSGGGGEQYF